Sequencing of this TCR beta chain was carried out in a study of neurological immune-mediated disorders. Study-level findings and limits: Expanded clones shared no CDR3 amino acid sequences across subjects, suggesting private repertoires in all groups. Healthy controls had more TCR clonal expansion than multiple sclerosis, which showed the least, whereas HTLV-1-associated myelopathy showed the most.

Synthesis of cDNA was accomplished via 5'RACE employing 10-nucleotide random UMIs. Over 190 million TCR-beta sequences, together covering 15-18 subjects, were produced by every individual sequencing run that was carried out. TCRdb called the 5' RACE reads again in MiXCR, with one record for every CDR3 protein. The table has some 46,000 distinct CDR3 sequences, approximately 10% seen once. The table lists this clonotype with many counts. The antigen remains undetermined. The receptor was isolated from a man in his 70s with HTLV-1-associated myelopathy (HAM/TSP). Sequencing used PBMCs.

The CDR3 coding sequence is TGCAGTGCTAGAGATAGCGTATTAGGCGAGCAGTACTTC. Residues: CSARDSVLGEQYF. The chain combines TRBV20-1 with TRBJ2-7; a weak D match, TRBD2 (5 bases). Germline V gene data show CDR1 as DFQATT and CDR2 as SNEGSKA (reference sequence). Trimming took 0 bases from V and 6 from J, leaving 12 bases between them. This CDR3 has 13 amino acids.